This TCR beta chain was recorded in a study of response to subunit inactivated influenza vaccine. Study-level findings and limits: It was suggested by the authors that few new T cells are recruited by each seasonal influenza vaccination.

This clonotype occurred a few times. Its antigen is not identified. TCRdb recomputed calls from the RT-PCR reads with MiXCR, one row per CDR3 protein. The sample includes hundreds of thousands of distinct CDR3 sequences, approximately 17% of them seen just once. Trimming left V 5 bases short and J 7 bases short, with 18 bases between. The CDR3 loop spans 15 amino acids. Sequenced here: PBMCs from blood, sampled roughly 5 days after vaccination. This clonotype was obtained from a man aged 50-60 years who received an inactivated influenza vaccine. The gene calls are TRBV12-3 or TRBV12-4 and TRBJ1-5; a possible D gene is TRBD1 (5 bases). The CDR3 region is CASSPKFWGGQPQHF. The CDR3 coding sequence is TGTGCCAGCAGTCCGAAATTTTGGGGCGGGCAGCCCCAGCATTTT.